What follows are 17 T cell receptor beta chains derived from one specimen sequenced in a study of T cell responses to AZD1222 COVID-19 vaccine. The method was immunoSEQ multiplex PCR; TCRdb's version includes in-frame clones alone and lacks a portion of them. The table has 250,000 to 300,000 clones, approximately 94% seen once; the top ten hold around 0.58%. Source: peripheral blood, taken 28 days after the second AZD1222 dose. The source is an adult who received the AZD1222 COVID-19 vaccine.

This chain's CDR3 is CASSLAARGRPGREKLFF. CDR3 DNA: TGTGCCAGCAGCTTAGCGGCGAGAGGAAGACCCGGCCGGGAAAAACTGTTTTTT. V gene TRBV11-1 combines with J gene TRBJ1-4; the D is unclear. Germline V CDR1 and CDR2: SGHAT, FQDESV (reference sequence). The CDR3 spans 18 residues. Trimming took off 0 bases at V and 8 bases at J, with 22 bases between the two ends.

For the CDR3, the DNA is TGTGCCAGCAGCTTGGGCGGACAGGGGAACACTGAAGCTTTCTTT. Translating gives CASSLGGQGNTEAFF. This chain uses TRBV5-4 with TRBJ1-1; 8 bases are a match to TRBD1. V was pared by 0 bases and J by 1 base, with 2 bases of the junction left unmatched. This CDR3 comprises 15 residues. CDR1 SGHNT and CDR2 YYREEE come from the germline V gene (reference sequence).

The V call is TRBV2, the J call TRBJ2-3, with 9 positions matching TRBD1. Germline CDR1 reads SNHLY; CDR2 reads FYNNEI. This CDR3 comprises 12 residues. The ends lost 10 bases at V and 4 bases at J; junction bases unmatched: 3. This chain's CDR3 is CATRDRADTQYF. DNA of the CDR3: TGTGCCACCAGGGACAGGGCAGATACGCAGTATTTT.

The V call is TRBV29-1, the J call TRBJ1-2; D remains ambiguous. This CDR3 comprises 11 residues. Germline assignment: CDR1 SQVTM and CDR2 ANQGSEA. Trimming pared 6 bases from V and 1 base from J, leaving 6 bases between. The CDR3 region has the DNA TGCAGCGTCCCCCTTAACTATGGCTACACCTTC. Translation gives CSVPLNYGYTF.

The chain links TRBV15 to TRBJ2-1; 10 bases align to TRBD2. CDR1 is LNHNV and CDR2 is YYDKDF in the germline V gene (reference sequence). The V segment lost 6 bases and the J segment 3 bases; nucleotides outside the gene matches: 8. This CDR3 has 16 amino acids. The CDR3 loop is CATSPGTSGDYNEQFF. The DNA of the CDR3 is TGTGCCACCAGTCCGGGAACTAGCGGGGACTACAATGAGCAGTTCTTC.

V usage is TRBV18 and J usage is TRBJ1-2, with 7 bases lining up with TRBD1. Trimming cost V 6 bases and J 5 bases; bases outside gene matches: 12. Per germline, CDR1 KGHSH and CDR2 LQKENI. The CDR3 has 15 residues. Written as DNA, the CDR3 is TGTGCCAGCTCGTCTCGACAGGGAACCCCTTATGGCTACACCTTC. It codes for CASSSRQGTPYGYTF.

The rearrangement uses TRBV5-5 and TRBJ2-2; D gene unclear. This CDR3 has 15 amino acids. The V gene's germline CDR1 is SGHKS and CDR2 YYEKEE (reference sequence). The V end was cut by 4 bases, the J end by 7 bases, with 17 bases between. The CDR3 protein is CASSPFATTHGELFF. The CDR3 nucleotides read TGTGCCAGCAGCCCCTTCGCGACCACGCACGGGGAGCTGTTTTTT.

A few counts support this clone. The chain is built from TRBV7-9 and TRBJ2-1; D unresolved. This CDR3 is built from 11 residues. Trimming shortened V by 3 bases and J by 8 bases, and 5 bases separated the two germline ends. Germline V CDR1 and CDR2: SEHNR, FQNEAQ (reference sequence). For the CDR3, the DNA is TGTGCCAGCAGCTTGGCTTATGAGCAGTTCTTC. It yields the protein CASSLAYEQFF.

This clone occurred once. The junction departs from the called germline gene at one end, perhaps through a read error. The chain combines TRBV2 with TRBJ2-7; 8 nucleotides agree with TRBD1. Germline loops: CDR1 SNHLY, CDR2 FYNNEI. The CDR3 is made up of 14 amino acids. This chain's CDR3 is CASTDQGAGYEQYF. For the CDR3, the DNA is TGTGCCAGCACGGACCAGGGGGCAGGGTACGAGCAGTACTTT.

The J gene is TRBJ2-7, the V gene TRBV7-9; TRBD1 is a possible D gene (6 bases). Trimming took off 5 bases at V and 1 base at J, with 15 bases between the two ends. Germline assignment: CDR1 SEHNR and CDR2 FQNEAQ (reference sequence). The CDR3 covers 15 residues. CDR3 in DNA: TGTGCCAGCAGCCGTCGCATGGACAGATCCTACGAGCAGTACTTC. Its translation is CASSRRMDRSYEQYF.

This clone was picked up one time. This chain connects TRBV5-4 to TRBJ1-6; 7 nucleotides agree with TRBD1. The germline V gene encodes CDR1 SGHNT and CDR2 YYREEE (reference sequence). The CDR3 length is 15 residues. Losses at the gene ends were 3 bases for V and 10 bases for J; bases not matched to a gene: 10. This CDR3 is CASSSNRGSGSPLHF. Here the CDR3 DNA reads TGTGCCAGCAGCTCAAACAGGGGTTCAGGATCACCCCTCCACTTT.

V gene TRBV4-3 combines with J gene TRBJ1-3, with unresolved D. V gave up 1 base and J gave up 0 bases, with 13 bases separating them. The CDR3 is 17 amino acids. Germline V lookup: CDR1 LGHNA, CDR2 YSLEER. The DNA for the CDR3 is TGCGCCAGCAGCCAAGCGCCCGCGACATCCTCTGGAAACACCATATATTTT. Translated, it gives CASSQAPATSSGNTIYF.

This sequence joins TRBV2 and TRBJ2-3, with D uncertain. This CDR3 is 13 amino acids long. V lost 3 bases, J lost 3 bases, and 7 bases lay in between. Germline CDR1 is SNHLY and CDR2 is FYNNEI. CDR3 bases: TGTGCCAGCAGTGACAGTGGGACAGATACGCAGTATTTT. Translated: CASSDSGTDTQYF.

This clone came up once. CDR3 sequence reads: CASSPPGGLAKNIQYF. CDR3 bases: TGTGCCAGCTCACCACCGGGGGGCCTAGCCAAAAACATTCAGTACTTC. The chain recombines TRBV18 with TRBJ2-4; D tentatively fits TRBD1 or TRBD2 (6 bases each). The V and J ends lost 0 bases and 0 bases respectively, with 9 bases between them. Germline CDR1 is KGHSH and CDR2 is LQKENI. The CDR3 sequence is 16 residues long.

The chain carries TRBV28 and TRBJ2-5, with D maybe TRBD1 (6 bases). Per the germline V gene, CDR1 is MDHEN and CDR2 is SYDVKM. The CDR3 totals 13 residues. The V gene lost 2 bases and the J gene lost 5 bases, with 9 bases spanning the gap. For the CDR3, the DNA is TGTGCCAGCAGTTTACTGGGGGCCGAGACCCAGTACTTC. Its protein product is CASSLLGAETQYF.

The chain links TRBV19 to TRBJ1-1; perhaps TRBD1 as D (5 bases). Deletions cut 5 bases from V and 3 bases from J, with 10 bases between. The germline V gene has CDR1 LNHDA and CDR2 SQIVND (reference sequence). This CDR3 is 13 amino acids long. The CDR3 region is CASSLGVYTEAFF. The CDR3 DNA follows: TGTGCCAGTAGTCTGGGGGTGTACACTGAAGCTTTCTTT.

The chain combines TRBV5-1 with TRBJ2-7; 9 positions match TRBD1. CDR1 is SGHRS, CDR2 YFSETQ, per germline. The CDR3 has 15 residues. V shed 4 bases and J 2 bases; nucleotides not matched to a gene: 7. The CDR3 DNA sequence: TGCGCCAGCAGCGAAACCGGGACAGGGCCCTACGAGCAGTACTTC. Protein: CASSETGTGPYEQYF.